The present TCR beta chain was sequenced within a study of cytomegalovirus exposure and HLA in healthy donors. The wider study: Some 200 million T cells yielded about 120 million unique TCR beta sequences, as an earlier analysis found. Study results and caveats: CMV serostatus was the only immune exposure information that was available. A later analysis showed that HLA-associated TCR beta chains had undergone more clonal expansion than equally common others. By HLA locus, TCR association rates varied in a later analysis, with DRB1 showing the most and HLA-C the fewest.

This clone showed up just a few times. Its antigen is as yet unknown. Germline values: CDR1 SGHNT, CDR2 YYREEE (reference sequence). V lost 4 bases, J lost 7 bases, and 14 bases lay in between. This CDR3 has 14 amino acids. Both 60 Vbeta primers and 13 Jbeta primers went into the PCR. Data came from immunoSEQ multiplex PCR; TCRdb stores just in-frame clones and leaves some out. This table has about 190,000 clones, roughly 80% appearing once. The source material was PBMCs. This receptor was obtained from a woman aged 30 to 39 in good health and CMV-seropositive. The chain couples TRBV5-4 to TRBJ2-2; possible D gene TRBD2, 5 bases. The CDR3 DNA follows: TGTGCCAGCAGCGCACTAGGTTGGGGCGGGGAGCTGTTTTTT. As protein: CASSALGWGGELFF.